This T cell receptor (beta chain) emerged from a study of technical replicates of blood from a handful of donors. The repertoire was sequenced with immunoSEQ multiplex PCR; TCRdb's copy has only in-frame clones and lacks some. The table shows about 59,000 clones, with around 93% occurring only once. Germline V lookup: CDR1 LNHNV, CDR2 YYDKDF (reference sequence). The CDR3 has 14 amino acids. Trimming left V 8 bases short and J 8 bases short, with 20 bases between. V is TRBV15 and J is TRBJ2-3; tentative D call: TRBD2 (6 bases). The material sequenced was PBMCs. This receptor was identified in a human donor in good health. Some clones in this sample may be carry-over from other donors' samples. Here the CDR3 reads CATGWAGRTLTQYF. DNA for the CDR3: TGTGCCACCGGATGGGCGGGGCGCACTCTTACGCAGTATTTT.